This is a list of T cell receptor beta chains from one sample in a study of blood T cell repertoires in COVID-19. Sequenced by immunoSEQ multiplex PCR; TCRdb stores in-frame clones only, minus some. The table has 320,000 or so clones, 80% to 90% seen once; the top ten hold around 5%. Sequenced material: PBMCs or T cells enriched from blood (not recorded which). All receptors come from a man between 25 and 39 years old who had recovered from COVID-19. CDR3s include the opening cysteine and the closing phenylalanine or tryptophan. Each record gives: V gene, J gene, D gene, clone size, CDR3 protein, CDR3 DNA. D genes are given only for firm matches. Size is omitted from some rows. Given values are once, few, many or a class for expanded clones.

TRBV9	TRBJ1-4	-	-	CASSVSDSNEKLFF	TGTGCCAGCAGCGTATCCGACAGTAATGAAAAACTGTTTTTT
TRBV4-2	TRBJ2-1	TRBD1	-	CASSYYRGNYNEQFF	TGTGCCAGCAGCTACTACAGGGGGAATTACAATGAGCAGTTCTTC
TRBV18	TRBJ1-4	TRBD1	-	CASSPGTVNEKLFF	TGTGCCAGCTCACCGGGGACAGTTAATGAAAAACTGTTTTTT
TRBV3-1/TRBV3-2	TRBJ1-3	TRBD1	-	CASSQDSTGVTSGNTIYF	TGTGCCAGCAGCCAAGATTCGACAGGGGTTACCTCTGGAAACACCATATATTTT
TRBV5-1	TRBJ2-1	TRBD1	-	CASSSGQNNEQFF	TGCGCCAGCAGCTCGGGACAGAACAATGAGCAGTTCTTC
TRBV15	TRBJ2-7	TRBD2	-	CATSRAGGPYEQYF	TGTGCCACCAGCAGAGCGGGGGGGCCCTACGAGCAGTACTTC
TRBV20-1	TRBJ1-5	-	-	CSASWIGVQGWGNQPQHF	TGCAGTGCTAGTTGGATCGGGGTGCAGGGGTGGGGCAATCAGCCCCAGCATTTT
TRBV5-5	TRBJ1-5	-	-	CASSSQGGVGNQPQHF	TGTGCCAGCAGCTCACAGGGTGGTGTTGGCAATCAGCCCCAGCATTTT
TRBV5-1	TRBJ2-3	-	-	CASSLGGSSHGTQYF	TGCGCCAGCAGCTTGGGAGGAAGTTCCCATGGTACGCAGTATTTT
TRBV5-1	TRBJ1-1	TRBD1	-	CASSLDRTGGPNTEAFF	TGCGCCAGCAGCTTGGATAGAACAGGGGGGCCCAACACTGAAGCTTTCTTT
TRBV15	TRBJ2-1	TRBD2	-	CATSRLAANNEQFF	TGTGCCACCAGCAGACTAGCGGCGAACAATGAACAGTTCTTC
TRBV5-1	TRBJ1-1	TRBD1	once	CASSLLGTVGTEAFF	TGCGCCAGCAGCTTGCTGGGGACAGTGGGCACTGAAGCTTTCTTT
TRBV7-9	TRBJ2-5	-	-	CASSLGQDRETQYF	TGTGCCAGCAGCTTAGGACAGGACCGGGAGACCCAGTACTTC
TRBV7-9	TRBJ2-7	-	few	CASSLGSSSYEQYF	TGTGCCAGCAGCTTAGGGTCGAGCTCCTACGAGCAGTACTTC
TRBV5-6	TRBJ2-1	-	-	CASSLGLLQFF	TGTGCCAGCAGCTTAGGACTACTCCAGTTCTTC